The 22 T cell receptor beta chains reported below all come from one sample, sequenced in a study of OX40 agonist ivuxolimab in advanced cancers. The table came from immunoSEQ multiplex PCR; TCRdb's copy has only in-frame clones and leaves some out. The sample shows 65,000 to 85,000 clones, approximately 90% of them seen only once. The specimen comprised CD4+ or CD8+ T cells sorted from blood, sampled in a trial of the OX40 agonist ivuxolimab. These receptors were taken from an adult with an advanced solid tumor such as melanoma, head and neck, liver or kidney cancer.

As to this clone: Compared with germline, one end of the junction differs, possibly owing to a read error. CDR3 sequence reads: CASSLGVGTEAFF. The DNA for the CDR3 is TGTGCTAGCAGCTTAGGAGTTGGGACTGAAGCTTTCTTT. The gene calls are TRBV7-7 and TRBJ1-1, with no clear D. Per the germline V gene, CDR1 is SSHAT and CDR2 is FNYEAQ (reference sequence). This CDR3 region has 13 residues.

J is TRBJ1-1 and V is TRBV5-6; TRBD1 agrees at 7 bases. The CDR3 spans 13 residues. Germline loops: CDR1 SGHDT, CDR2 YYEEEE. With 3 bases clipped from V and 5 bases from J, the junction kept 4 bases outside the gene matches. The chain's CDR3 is CASSSTGETEAFF. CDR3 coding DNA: TGTGCCAGCAGCTCTACAGGGGAAACTGAAGCTTTCTTT.

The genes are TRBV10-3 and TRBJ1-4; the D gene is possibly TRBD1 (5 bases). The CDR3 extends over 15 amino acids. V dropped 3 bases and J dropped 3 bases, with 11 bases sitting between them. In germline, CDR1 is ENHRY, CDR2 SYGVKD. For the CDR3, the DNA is TGTGCCATCAGTGAATCCAGGGTAGCTAATGAAAAACTGTTTTTT. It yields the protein CAISESRVANEKLFF.

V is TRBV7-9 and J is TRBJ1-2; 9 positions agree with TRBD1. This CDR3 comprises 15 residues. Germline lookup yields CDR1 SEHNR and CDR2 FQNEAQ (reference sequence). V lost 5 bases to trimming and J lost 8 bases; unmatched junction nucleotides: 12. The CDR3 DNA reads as TGTGCCAGCAGCGCCCGGGACAGGGAGAATCTAGGCTACACCTTC. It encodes CASSARDRENLGYTF. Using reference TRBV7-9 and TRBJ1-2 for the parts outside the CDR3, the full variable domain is DTGVSQNPRHKITKRGQNVTFRCDPISEHNRLYWYRQTLGQGPEFLTYFQNEAQLEKSRLLSDRFSAERPKGSFSTLEIQRTEQGDSAMYLCASSARDRENLGYTFGSGTRLTVV.

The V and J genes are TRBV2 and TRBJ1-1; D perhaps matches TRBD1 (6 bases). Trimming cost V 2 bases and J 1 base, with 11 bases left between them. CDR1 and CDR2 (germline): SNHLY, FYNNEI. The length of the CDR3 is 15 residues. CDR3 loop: CASSELGGGNTEAFF. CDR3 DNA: TGTGCCAGCAGTGAACTTGGGGGCGGGAACACTGAAGCTTTCTTT.

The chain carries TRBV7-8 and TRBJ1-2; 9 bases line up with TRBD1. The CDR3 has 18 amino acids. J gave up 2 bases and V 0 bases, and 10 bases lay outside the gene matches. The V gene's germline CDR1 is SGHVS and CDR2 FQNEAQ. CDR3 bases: TGTGCCAGCAGCTTAGCTGGGACAGGGTGGACGTCAAACTATGGCTACACCTTC. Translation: CASSLAGTGWTSNYGYTF. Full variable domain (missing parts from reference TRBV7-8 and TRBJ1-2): GAGVSQSPRYKVAKRGQDVALRCDPISGHVSLFWYQQALGQGPEFLTYFQNEAQLDKSGLPSDRFFAERPEGSVSTLKIQRTQQEDSAVYLCASSLAGTGWTSNYGYTFGSGTRLTVV.

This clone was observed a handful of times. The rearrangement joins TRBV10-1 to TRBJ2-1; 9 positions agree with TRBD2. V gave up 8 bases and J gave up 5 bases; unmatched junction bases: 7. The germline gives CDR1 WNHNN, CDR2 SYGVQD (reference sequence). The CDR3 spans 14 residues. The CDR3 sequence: CASAPAGGNNEQFF. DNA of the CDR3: TGCGCCAGCGCCCCAGCGGGGGGTAACAATGAGCAGTTCTTC.

CDR3 loop: CASRPETTGNTIYF. The CDR3, as DNA: TGCGCCAGCAGACCGGAAACAACTGGAAACACCATATATTTT. This sequence joins TRBV5-1 and TRBJ1-3; D is undetermined. V was clipped by 5 bases and J by 2 bases, with 11 bases between them. Germline values: CDR1 SGHRS, CDR2 YFSETQ. This CDR3 region has 14 residues.

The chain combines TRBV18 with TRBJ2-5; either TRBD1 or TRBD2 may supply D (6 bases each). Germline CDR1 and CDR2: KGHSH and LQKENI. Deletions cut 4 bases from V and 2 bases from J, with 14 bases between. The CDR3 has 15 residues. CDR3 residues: CASSRSRGQQETQYF. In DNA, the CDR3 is TGTGCCAGCTCACGCTCACGGGGGCAACAAGAGACCCAGTACTTC.

The CDR3 protein is CASGGSTDTQYF. The CDR3 coding sequence is TGTGCCAGCGGGGGGTCCACAGATACGCAGTATTTT. The chain joins TRBV7-9 to TRBJ2-3; D is possibly TRBD2 (6 bases). Germline CDR1 is SEHNR and CDR2 is FQNEAQ (reference sequence). CDR3 length: 12 amino acids. V was trimmed by 8 bases and J by 2 bases, leaving 8 bases between them.

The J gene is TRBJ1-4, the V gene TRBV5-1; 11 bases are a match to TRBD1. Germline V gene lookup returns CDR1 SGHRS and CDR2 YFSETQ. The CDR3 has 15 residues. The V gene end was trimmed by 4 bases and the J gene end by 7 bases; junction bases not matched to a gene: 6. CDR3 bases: TGCGCCAGCAGCGCCCGGACAGGGGGCTTTGAAAAACTGTTTTTT. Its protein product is CASSARTGGFEKLFF.

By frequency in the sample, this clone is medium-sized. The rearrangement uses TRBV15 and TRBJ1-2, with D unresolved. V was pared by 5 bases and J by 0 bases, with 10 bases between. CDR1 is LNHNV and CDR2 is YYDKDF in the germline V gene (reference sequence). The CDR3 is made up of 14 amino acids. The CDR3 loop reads CATSGGGSNYGYTF. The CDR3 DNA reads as TGTGCCACCAGCGGAGGAGGATCTAACTATGGCTACACCTTC.

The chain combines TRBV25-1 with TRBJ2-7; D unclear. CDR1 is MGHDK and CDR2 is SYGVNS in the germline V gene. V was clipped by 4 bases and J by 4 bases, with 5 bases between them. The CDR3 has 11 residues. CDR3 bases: TGTGCCAGCAGTGTCGTGTACGAGCAGTACTTC. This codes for CASSVVYEQYF.

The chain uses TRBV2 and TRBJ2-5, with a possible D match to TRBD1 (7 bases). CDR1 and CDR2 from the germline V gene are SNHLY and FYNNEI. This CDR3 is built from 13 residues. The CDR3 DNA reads TGTGCGTCCCGCGGGCAGGGGGGAGAGACCCAGTACTTC. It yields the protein CASRGQGGETQYF.

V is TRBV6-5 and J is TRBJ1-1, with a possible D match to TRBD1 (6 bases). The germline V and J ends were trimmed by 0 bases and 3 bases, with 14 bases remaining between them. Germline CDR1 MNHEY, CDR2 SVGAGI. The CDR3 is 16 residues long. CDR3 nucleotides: TGTGCCAGCAGTTACTCCCCGTCGGGGGCGGACACTGAAGCTTTCTTT. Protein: CASSYSPSGADTEAFF.

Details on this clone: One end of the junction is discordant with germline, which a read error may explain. CDR3 loop: CASRLAGGLADTQYF. CDR3 DNA: TGTGCCAGCAGATTAGCGGGGGGGCTTGCAGATACGCAGTATTTT. The rearrangement joins TRBV7-9 to TRBJ2-3; 11 positions agree with TRBD2. Looked up from germline, CDR1 is SEHNR and CDR2 is FQNEAQ (reference sequence). This CDR3 comprises 15 residues.

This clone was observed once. The DNA for the CDR3 is TGTGCCAGCAGCTTAGATGGCGGGGCAAACACTGAAGCTTTCTTT. Translating gives CASSLDGGANTEAFF. This chain joins TRBV11-2 and TRBJ1-1; TRBD1 is a possible D gene (5 bases). The CDR3 totals 15 residues. Germline assignment: CDR1 SGHAT and CDR2 FQNNGV. The germline V and J ends were trimmed by 0 bases and 2 bases, with 10 bases remaining between them.

CDR3 nucleotide sequence: TGTGCCAGCAGCCAAGATTTTAGCGGGGGAGCCAAAAACATTCAGTACTTC. This gives the protein CASSQDFSGGAKNIQYF. The rearrangement joins TRBV4-2 to TRBJ2-4; 9 nucleotides line up with TRBD2. Unmatched junction bases numbered 3, after V lost 0 bases and J lost 0 bases. This CDR3 has 17 amino acids. The germline V gene has CDR1 LGHNA and CDR2 YNFKEQ.

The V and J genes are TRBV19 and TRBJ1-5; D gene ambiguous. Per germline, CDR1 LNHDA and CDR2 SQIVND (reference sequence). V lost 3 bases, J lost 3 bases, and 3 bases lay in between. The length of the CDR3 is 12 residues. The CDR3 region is CASSISNQPQHF. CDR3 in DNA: TGTGCCAGTAGTATTTCCAATCAGCCCCAGCATTTT.

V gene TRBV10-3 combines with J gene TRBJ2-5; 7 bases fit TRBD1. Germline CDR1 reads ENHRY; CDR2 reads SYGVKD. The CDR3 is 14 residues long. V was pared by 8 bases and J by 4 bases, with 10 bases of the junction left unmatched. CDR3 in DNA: TGTGCCATCGGTAGACAGGGCTATGGAGAGACCCAGTACTTC. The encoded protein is CAIGRQGYGETQYF.

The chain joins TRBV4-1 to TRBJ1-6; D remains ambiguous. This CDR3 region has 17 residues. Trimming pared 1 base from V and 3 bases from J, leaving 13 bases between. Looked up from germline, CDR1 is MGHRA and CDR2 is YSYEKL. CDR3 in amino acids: CASSQGNFFDYNSPLHF. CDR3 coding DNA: TGCGCCAGCAGCCAAGGAAATTTTTTTGACTATAATTCACCCCTCCACTTT.

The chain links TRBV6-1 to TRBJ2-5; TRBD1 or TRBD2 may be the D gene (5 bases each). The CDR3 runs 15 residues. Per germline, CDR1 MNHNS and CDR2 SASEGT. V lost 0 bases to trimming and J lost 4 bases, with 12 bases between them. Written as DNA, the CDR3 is TGTGCCAGCAGTGAAGCTCACGCAGGGAGAGAGACCCAGTACTTC. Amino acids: CASSEAHAGRETQYF.